A single sample gave rise to the 23 T cell receptor beta chains below, sequenced in a study of regulatory T cells in long-lasting Graves disease. Described time point: persistent/refractory GD, antithyroid drugs over 5 years with positive TRAb. The TCR library was prepared using RNA isolated from PBMCs. Assembly of TCR beta libraries relied on iRepertoire HTBI primers together with Arm-PCR of CDR3 regions. A single record per CDR3 protein comes from TCRdb applying MiXCR to the multiplex PCR reads. The data show hundreds of thousands of distinct CDR3 sequences, 20% to 25% seen once. The sequenced sample was peripheral blood mononuclear cells (PBMCs), obtained when the disease was refractory, from a patient treated with antithyroid drugs. The receptors were gathered from a female donor with Graves disease.

This clonotype appeared many times. The chain is built from TRBV19 and TRBJ2-5; no firm D call. This CDR3 is built from 14 residues. V lost 0 bases, J lost 5 bases, and 10 bases lay in between. Germline lookup yields CDR1 LNHDA and CDR2 SQIVND (reference sequence). In nucleotides, the CDR3 is TGTGCCAGTAGTATAGAGGTAGCCCGGGAGACCCAGTACTTC. Amino acid sequence: CASSIEVARETQYF.

The sample holds many counts of this clonotype. The rearrangement uses TRBV12-3 or TRBV12-4 and TRBJ1-5; TRBD1 aligns across 7 bases. The junction had 4 bases not matched to a gene; V was cut back by 2 bases and J by 3 bases. This CDR3 comprises 15 residues. The CDR3 spells CASSLQGTDNQPQHF. The CDR3 coding sequence is TGTGCCAGCAGTTTACAGGGGACAGACAATCAGCCCCAGCATTTT.

This clonotype was counted at least ten times. The gene calls are TRBV28 and TRBJ1-3; no clear D. Germline-derived CDR1 and CDR2 are MDHEN and SYDVKM. The CDR3 is 12 amino acids. V lost 1 base and J 4 bases, leaving 2 bases between the germline ends. The CDR3 reads CASSLSGNTIYF. The CDR3 DNA is TGTGCCAGCAGTTTATCGGGAAACACCATATATTTT. The full variable domain, its missing parts supplied by reference TRBV28 and TRBJ1-3, is DVKVTQSSRYLVKRTGEKVFLECVQDMDHENMFWYRQDPGLGLRLIYFSYDVKMKEKGDIPEGYSVSREKKERFSLILESASTNQTSMYLCASSLSGNTIYFGEGSWLTVV.

This clonotype is a singleton in its sample. A read error may explain this, as a much larger clone is one base away. The chain combines TRBV6-5 with TRBJ2-7; the D is unclear. V was pared by 4 bases and J by 2 bases, with 15 bases between. Germline-derived CDR1 and CDR2 are MNHEY and SVGAGI. The CDR3 is 15 residues long. CDR3 DNA: TGTGCCAGCAGTTTAGCCGGTAACCCCCCCTACGAGCAGTACTTC. It translates to CASSLAGNPPYEQYF.

This clonotype has only a few counts. This chain links TRBV6-2 or TRBV6-3 with TRBJ1-1, with unresolved D. Trimming pared 0 bases from V and 8 bases from J, leaving 13 bases between. Germline CDR1 is MNHEY and CDR2 is SVGEGT. There are 14 residues in the CDR3. CDR3 sequence: CASSYSAVRVEAFF. In DNA form, the CDR3 reads TGTGCCAGCAGTTACTCGGCGGTGCGGGTCGAAGCTTTCTTT.

This clonotype has at least ten counts. The genes are TRBV7-2 and TRBJ1-5; D ambiguous. V gave up 0 bases and J gave up 5 bases, with 8 bases separating them. Germline CDR1 is SGHTA and CDR2 is FQGNSA. The CDR3 has 14 residues. The CDR3 bases are TGTGCCAGCAGCTTAGCTCCCCGGGATCAGCCCCAGCATTTT. Translation: CASSLAPRDQPQHF.

The V and J genes are TRBV11-2 and TRBJ2-3; perhaps TRBD1 as D (6 bases). Germline assignment: CDR1 SGHAT and CDR2 FQNNGV. The CDR3 extends over 14 amino acids. Trimming shortened V by 5 bases and J by 4 bases, and 13 bases separated the two germline ends. CDR3 sequence (DNA): TGTGCCAGCAGCCGCAGGGGAGATGCAGATACGCAGTATTTT. Its translation: CASSRRGDADTQYF.

This chain connects TRBV6-9 to TRBJ1-4, with 8 bases that match TRBD1. The CDR3 is 16 residues long. The germline V gene encodes CDR1 MNHGY and CDR2 SVAAGI. Germline trimming cut 4 bases from V and 0 bases from J; bases unmatched to any gene: 4. The CDR3 DNA sequence: TGTGCCAGCAGTTTCGGACAGGGTCCAACTAATGAAAAACTGTTTTTT. The encoded protein is CASSFGQGPTNEKLFF.

This clonotype was seen repeatedly, ten times or more. The V gene is TRBV2, the J gene TRBJ2-7; TRBD2 matches 10 bases. CDR1 is SNHLY and CDR2 is FYNNEI in the germline V gene. The length of the CDR3 is 15 residues. The junction had 10 bases not matched to a gene; V was cut back by 7 bases and J by 4 bases. The CDR3 sequence: CASTQLASGSYEQYF. The DNA of the CDR3 is TGTGCCAGCACCCAGTTGGCTAGCGGGAGTTACGAGCAGTACTTC.

This clonotype has ten or more counts. The chain employs TRBV6-1 and TRBJ1-2; 9 bases align to TRBD1. The CDR3 runs 13 residues. CDR1 MNHNS and CDR2 SASEGT come from the germline V gene. Losses at the gene ends were 7 bases for V and 7 bases for J; bases not matched to a gene: 7. The CDR3 DNA follows: TGTGCCAGCACTGGGACAGGGCATGGTGGCTACACCTTC. This translates into CASTGTGHGGYTF.

The chain carries TRBV4-1 and TRBJ2-7; D ambiguous. Germline CDR1 reads MGHRA; CDR2 reads YSYEKL. V lost 0 bases, J lost 4 bases, and 10 bases lay in between. The CDR3 runs to 14 residues. The CDR3: CASSQDAQYYEQYF. The CDR3 bases are TGCGCCAGCAGCCAAGATGCGCAATATTACGAGCAGTACTTC.

On this clonotype itself: A much larger clone differs by one base, so this may be a read error. J is TRBJ1-5 and V is TRBV6-1; 7 bases are shared with TRBD1. J gave up 6 bases and V 5 bases, and 10 bases lay outside the gene matches. CDR1 is MNHNS and CDR2 is SASEGT in the germline V gene. This CDR3 comprises 15 residues. Written as DNA, the CDR3 is TGTGCCAGCAGTCGAAGACAGGGCAAGGGTCAGCCCCAGCATTTT. Its translation is CASSRRQGKGQPQHF.

CDR3 residues: CSATTFRVLAGQHVETQYF. The DNA of the CDR3 is TGCAGTGCTACAACGTTTAGGGTATTAGCGGGCCAGCACGTAGAGACCCAGTACTTC. The V call is TRBV20-1, the J call TRBJ2-5, with TRBD2 matching over 7 bases. Germline V gene sequence: CDR1 DFQATT, CDR2 SNEGSKA (reference sequence). Germline trimming cut 4 bases from V and 4 bases from J; bases unmatched to any gene: 24. The CDR3 extends over 19 amino acids.

This clonotype was found a few times. The genes are TRBV5-1 and TRBJ2-7; 8 bases are a match to TRBD1. Germline-derived CDR1 and CDR2 are SGHRS and YFSETQ. V lost 0 bases, J lost 1 base, and 3 bases stayed unmatched. This CDR3 comprises 15 residues. This CDR3 is CASSLGDRRSYEQYF. The CDR3 DNA reads as TGCGCCAGCAGCTTGGGGGACAGGAGGTCCTACGAGCAGTACTTC.

The V and J genes are TRBV7-2 and TRBJ1-1; TRBD1 matches 9 bases. The CDR3 contains 14 residues. V was clipped by 5 bases and J by 8 bases; unmatched bases: 9. CDR1 and CDR2 from the germline V gene are SGHTA and FQGNSA. The DNA of the CDR3 is TGTGCCAGCAGCCAGGGGACAGGGAGGAGGGAAGCTTTCTTT. Amino acids: CASSQGTGRREAFF.

This clonotype was observed a few times. The chain couples TRBV7-2 to TRBJ1-4; D is uncertain. Germline CDR1 SGHTA, CDR2 FQGNSA. V lost 4 bases and J lost 8, with 11 bases in between. There are 13 residues in the CDR3. The CDR3 loop reads CASSSMPTEKLFF. CDR3 nucleotides: TGTGCCAGCAGCTCGATGCCAACGGAAAAACTGTTTTTT.

This chain joins TRBV5-1 and TRBJ2-1; no firm D call. Trimming cost V 0 bases and J 8 bases, with 12 bases left between them. The CDR3 is made up of 14 amino acids. In germline, CDR1 is SGHRS, CDR2 YFSETQ. CDR3 nucleotide sequence: TGCGCCAGCAGCTTGGGCACCCTCCGAGATGAGCAGTTCTTC. Protein: CASSLGTLRDEQFF.

This clonotype was counted between two and nine times. The chain joins TRBV6-1 to TRBJ1-2; TRBD1 aligns across 12 bases. Germline CDR1 is MNHNS and CDR2 is SASEGT. The length of the CDR3 is 13 residues. J lost 8 bases, V lost 7 bases, and 5 bases had no gene match. The CDR3 protein is CASTEGQGAGYTF. As DNA, the CDR3 is TGTGCCAGCACCGAGGGACAGGGGGCAGGCTACACCTTC.

V is TRBV6-5 and J is TRBJ2-6, with D perhaps TRBD1 or TRBD2 (5 bases each). The V and J ends lost 2 bases and 1 base respectively, with 9 bases between them. This CDR3 is built from 16 residues. Germline CDR1 is MNHEY and CDR2 is SVGAGI. The chain's CDR3 is CASSYGGSSGANVLTF. The CDR3 region has the DNA TGTGCCAGCAGTTACGGGGGATCGTCTGGGGCCAACGTCCTGACTTTC.

This chain connects TRBV7-3 to TRBJ2-2, with no clear D. Trimming stripped 3 bases from V and 5 bases from J, with 7 bases between. The CDR3 consists of 13 residues. Germline V gene data show CDR1 as SGHTA and CDR2 as FQGTGA. CDR3 sequence reads: CASSFTDTGELFF. As DNA, the CDR3 is TGTGCCAGCAGCTTCACCGATACCGGGGAGCTGTTTTTT. Combining the CDR3 with reference TRBV7-3 and TRBJ2-2 gives the whole variable domain GAGVSQTPSNKVTEKGKYVELRCDPISGHTALYWYRQSLGQGPEFLIYFQGTGAADDSGLPNDRFFAVRPEGSVSTLKIQRTERGDSAVYLCASSFTDTGELFFGEGSRLTVL.

The genes are TRBV12-3 or TRBV12-4 and TRBJ2-7; D not certain. The CDR3 is 12 amino acids. Between the trimmed V and J ends, which lost 3 bases and 6 bases, there was a span of 9 bases. CDR3: CASSLYDREQYF. The CDR3 DNA follows: TGTGCCAGCAGTTTGTACGATCGCGAGCAGTACTTC.

This clonotype was recorded at least ten times. The gene calls are TRBV6-1 and TRBJ2-5, with 16 bases lining up with TRBD2. This CDR3 region has 15 residues. J lost 10 bases, V lost 8 bases, and 10 bases had no gene match. Looked up from germline, CDR1 is MNHNS and CDR2 is SASEGT. CDR3 amino acids: CASGGLAGGPADQYF. For the CDR3, the DNA is TGTGCCAGCGGGGGACTAGCGGGAGGGCCGGCGGACCAGTACTTC.

This clonotype was counted a few times. V is TRBV10-3 and J is TRBJ2-7, with a weak D call TRBD1 (6 bases). Trimming removed 8 bases at V and 0 bases at J, with 14 bases between. CDR3 length: 14 residues. Germline V gene lookup returns CDR1 ENHRY and CDR2 SYGVKD. The CDR3 sequence: CAIRTATSSYEQYF. CDR3 sequence (DNA): TGTGCCATCCGGACAGCCACTAGCTCCTACGAGCAGTACTTC.